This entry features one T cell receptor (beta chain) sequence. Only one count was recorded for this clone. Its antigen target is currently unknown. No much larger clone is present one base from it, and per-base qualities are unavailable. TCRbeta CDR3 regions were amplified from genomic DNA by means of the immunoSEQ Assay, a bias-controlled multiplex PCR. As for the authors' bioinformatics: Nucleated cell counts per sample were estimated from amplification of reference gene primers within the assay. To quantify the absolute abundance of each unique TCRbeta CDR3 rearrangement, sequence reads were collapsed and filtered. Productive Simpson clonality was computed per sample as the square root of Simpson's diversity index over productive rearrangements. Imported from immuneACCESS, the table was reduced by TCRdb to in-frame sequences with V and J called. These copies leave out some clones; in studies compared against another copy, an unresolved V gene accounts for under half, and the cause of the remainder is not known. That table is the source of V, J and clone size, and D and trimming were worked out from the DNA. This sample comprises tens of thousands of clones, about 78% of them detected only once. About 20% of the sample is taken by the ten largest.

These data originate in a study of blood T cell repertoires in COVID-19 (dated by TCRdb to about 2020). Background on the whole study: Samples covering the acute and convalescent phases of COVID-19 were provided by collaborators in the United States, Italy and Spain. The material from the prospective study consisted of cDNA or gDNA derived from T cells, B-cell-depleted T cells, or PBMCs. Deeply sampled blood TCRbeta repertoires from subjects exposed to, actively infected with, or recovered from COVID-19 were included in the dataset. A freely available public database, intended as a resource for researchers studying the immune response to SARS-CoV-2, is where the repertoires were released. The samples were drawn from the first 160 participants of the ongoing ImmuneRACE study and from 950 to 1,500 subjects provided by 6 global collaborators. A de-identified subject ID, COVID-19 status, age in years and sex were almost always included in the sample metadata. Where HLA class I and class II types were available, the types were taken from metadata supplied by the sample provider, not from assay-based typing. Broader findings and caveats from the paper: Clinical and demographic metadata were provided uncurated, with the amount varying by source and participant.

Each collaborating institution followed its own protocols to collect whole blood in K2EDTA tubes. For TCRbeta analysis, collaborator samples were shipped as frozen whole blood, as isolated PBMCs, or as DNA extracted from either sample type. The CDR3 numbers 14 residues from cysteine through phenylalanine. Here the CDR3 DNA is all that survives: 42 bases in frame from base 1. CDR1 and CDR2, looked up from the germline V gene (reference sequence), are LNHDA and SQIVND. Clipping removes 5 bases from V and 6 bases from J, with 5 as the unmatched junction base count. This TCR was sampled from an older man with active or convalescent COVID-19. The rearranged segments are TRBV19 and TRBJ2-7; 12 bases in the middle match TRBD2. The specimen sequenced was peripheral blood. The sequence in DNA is TGTGCCAGTAGTCGACTAGCGGGGGATCGCGAGCAGTACTTC. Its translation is CASSRLAGDREQYF.